The 2 T cell receptor beta chains in this list originate from one sample, sequenced in a study of blood T cell repertoires in COVID-19. Here immunoSEQ multiplex PCR was the method, and the copy in TCRdb shows in-frame clones only, minus some. In the table there are roughly 100,000 clones, 81% of which are singletons. Input material: peripheral blood. Receptors were obtained from a woman in her 70s with acute or convalescent COVID-19.

The chain is built from TRBV4-1 and TRBJ1-2; D is undetermined. Trimming took 0 bases from V and 5 from J, leaving 7 bases between them. CDR1 and CDR2 from the germline V gene are MGHRA and YSYEKL. CDR3 length: 13 residues. CDR3 nucleotide sequence: TGCGCCAGCAGCCAAGATGTGGAGTATGGCTACACCTTC. This encodes CASSQDVEYGYTF.

This rearrangement joins TRBV19 to TRBJ1-2; 7 bases map to TRBD1. Germline CDR1 is LNHDA and CDR2 is SQIVND (reference sequence). Trimming took 5 bases from V and 5 from J; bases not matched to a gene: 14. CDR3 length: 16 amino acids. The CDR3 sequence is CASSPRQGRSAYGYTF. Here the CDR3 DNA reads TGTGCCAGTAGTCCCCGACAGGGAAGGTCGGCATATGGCTACACCTTC. Supplemented by reference TRBV19 and TRBJ1-2, the full variable domain reads DGGITQSPKYLFRKEGQNVTLSCEQNLNHDAMYWYRQDPGQGLRLIYYSQIVNDFQKGDIAEGYSVSREKKESFPLTVTSAQKNPTAFYLCASSPRQGRSAYGYTFGSGTRLTVV.